The 24 T cell receptor beta chains below all came from one sample that was sequenced in a study of identical twins. Each CDR3 protein is one row after TCRdb ran MiXCR on the 5' RACE reads. The sample carries roughly 350,000 distinct CDR3 sequences, approximately 9.1% recorded once. Sequenced material: naive T cells sorted from blood. The receptors were gathered from a woman in her forties or fifties in good health.

In this sample, this clonotype turned up a few times. This sequence joins TRBV7-9 and TRBJ2-1; TRBD2 matches 12 bases. The CDR3 spans 16 residues. Germline CDR1 SEHNR, CDR2 FQNEAQ (reference sequence). V lost 6 bases, J lost 4 bases, and 7 bases stayed unmatched. The CDR3 bases are TGTGCCAGCAGGCCTACCGGGACTAGCGGGTACAATGAGCAGTTCTTC. It codes for CASRPTGTSGYNEQFF. Together with reference TRBV7-9 and TRBJ2-1, the CDR3 gives the full variable domain: DTGVSQNPRHKITKRGQNVTFRCDPISEHNRLYWYRQTLGQGPEFLTYFQNEAQLEKSRLLSDRFSAERPKGSFSTLEIQRTEQGDSAMYLCASRPTGTSGYNEQFFGPGTRLTVL.

This clonotype was recorded at least ten times. The chain is built from TRBV7-9 and TRBJ2-1, with 7 positions matching TRBD2. Germline lookup yields CDR1 SEHNR and CDR2 FQNEAQ (reference sequence). The CDR3 extends over 15 amino acids. V was clipped by 7 bases and J by 5 bases; unmatched bases: 11. The CDR3 DNA follows: TGTGCCAGCATCGCGGGAAGCGGGAAGAACAATGAGCAGTTCTTC. This codes for CASIAGSGKNNEQFF. Together with reference TRBV7-9 and TRBJ2-1, the CDR3 gives the full variable domain: DTGVSQNPRHKITKRGQNVTFRCDPISEHNRLYWYRQTLGQGPEFLTYFQNEAQLEKSRLLSDRFSAERPKGSFSTLEIQRTEQGDSAMYLCASIAGSGKNNEQFFGPGTRLTVL.

This clonotype was counted a few times. The chain employs TRBV19 and TRBJ2-1; 11 bases match TRBD1. The CDR3 sequence is 16 residues long. Trimming cost V 8 bases and J 8 bases; bases outside gene matches: 14. Looked up from germline, CDR1 is LNHDA and CDR2 is SQIVND (reference sequence). The CDR3 here is CASSYLPGQGDYEQFF. The CDR3, as DNA: TGTGCCAGTTCCTATCTCCCGGGACAGGGGGACTATGAGCAGTTCTTC.

The gene calls are TRBV5-1 and TRBJ2-2; 9 positions match TRBD1. The V gene's germline CDR1 is SGHRS and CDR2 YFSETQ. The CDR3 runs 16 residues. V shed 4 bases, J shed 1 base, and the junction held 5 bases outside the gene matches. The CDR3 DNA sequence: TGCGCCAGCAGCAAAGGGACAGGGCTGAACACCGGGGAGCTGTTTTTT. Its protein is CASSKGTGLNTGELFF. Using reference TRBV5-1 and TRBJ2-2 for the parts outside the CDR3, the full variable domain is KAGVTQTPRYLIKTRGQQVTLSCSPISGHRSVSWYQQTPGQGLQFLFEYFSETQRNKGNFPGRFSGRQFSNSRSEMNVSTLELGDSALYLCASSKGTGLNTGELFFGEGSRLTVL.

This clonotype was detected a few times. The chain is built from TRBV20-1 and TRBJ2-1; a weak D match, TRBD2 (6 bases). V shed 0 bases and J shed 9 bases, with 15 bases lying between them. Germline V gene lookup returns CDR1 DFQATT and CDR2 SNEGSKA (reference sequence). The CDR3 spans 14 residues. CDR3 nucleotides: TGCAGTGCTAGAGATCTGGGAGGAGGGATTGAGCAGTTCTTC. Amino acids: CSARDLGGGIEQFF.

Many counts were recorded for this clonotype. V usage is TRBV5-1 and J usage is TRBJ1-1, with D possibly matching TRBD1 (5 bases). The CDR3 spans 18 residues. V dropped 3 bases and J dropped 0 bases, with 21 bases sitting between them. Germline-derived CDR1 and CDR2 are SGHRS and YFSETQ. Written as DNA, the CDR3 is TGCGCCAGCAGCTCGCAGGGTTCATCGTACCCTTTGAACACTGAAGCTTTCTTT. This codes for CASSSQGSSYPLNTEAFF.

The chain joins TRBV2 to TRBJ2-3; the match to TRBD1 covers 9 bases. This CDR3 is 16 amino acids long. The V gene's germline CDR1 is SNHLY and CDR2 FYNNEI. J lost 0 bases, V lost 8 bases, and 9 bases had no gene match. CDR3 in amino acids: CASGVQGASSTDTQYF. The CDR3 nucleotides read TGTGCCAGCGGAGTACAGGGGGCTTCTAGCACAGATACGCAGTATTTT. Looking up the rest from reference TRBV2 and TRBJ2-3 gives the full variable domain: EPEVTQTPSHQVTQMGQEVILRCVPISNHLYFYWYRQILGQKVEFLVSFYNNEISEKSEIFDDQFSVERPDGSNFTLKIRSTKLEDSAMYFCASGVQGASSTDTQYFGPGTRLTVL.

This rearrangement joins TRBV11-2 to TRBJ2-2; D unresolved. The germline CDR1 and CDR2 sequences are SGHAT and FQNNGV. Trimming pared 5 bases from V and 5 bases from J, leaving 15 bases between. This CDR3 spans 15 amino acids. CDR3 sequence: CASSLTRSRTGELFF. The CDR3 region has the DNA TGTGCCAGCAGCCTCACGAGGAGCAGAACCGGGGAGCTGTTTTTT. Full variable domain (missing parts from reference TRBV11-2 and TRBJ2-2): EAGVAQSPRYKIIEKRQSVAFWCNPISGHATLYWYQQILGQGPKLLIQFQNNGVVDDSQLPKDRFSAERLKGVDSTLKIQPAKLEDSAVYLCASSLTRSRTGELFFGEGSRLTVL.

This clonotype was detected only a few times. V usage is TRBV20-1 and J usage is TRBJ1-1, with no clear D. The CDR3 covers 12 residues. Trimming removed 2 bases from V and 1 base from J, with 5 bases in between. Per the germline V gene, CDR1 is DFQATT and CDR2 is SNEGSKA (reference sequence). The chain's CDR3 is CSARSGNTEAFF. The CDR3 DNA sequence: TGCAGTGCTAGATCGGGGAACACTGAAGCTTTCTTT.

This rearrangement joins TRBV29-1 to TRBJ2-5, with D hard to call. CDR3 length equals 12 residues. Germline CDR1 reads SQVTM; CDR2 reads ANQGSEA. V lost 4 bases, J lost 1 base, and 7 bases lay in between. The CDR3 protein is CSVAAGQETQYF. CDR3 nucleotides: TGCAGCGTTGCAGCAGGCCAAGAGACCCAGTACTTC.

The chain uses TRBV5-5 and TRBJ2-3, with a possible D match to TRBD2 (6 bases). The CDR3 is 16 residues long. V lost 1 base, J lost 2 bases, and 14 bases lay in between. The V gene's germline CDR1 is SGHKS and CDR2 YYEKEE (reference sequence). The CDR3 protein is CASSLSLAGFTDTQYF. As DNA, the CDR3 is TGTGCCAGCAGCTTGTCGCTGGCGGGATTCACAGATACGCAGTATTTT.

V usage is TRBV24-1 and J usage is TRBJ2-1; D is unclear. Trimming took off 5 bases at V and 6 bases at J, with 7 bases between the two ends. CDR1 is KGHDR, CDR2 SFDVKD, per germline. CDR3 length: 12 amino acids. The DNA for the CDR3 is TGTGCCACCAGTGGTTTCCTCAATGAGCAGTTCTTC. Encoded protein: CATSGFLNEQFF.

This clonotype was seen only a few times. The chain joins TRBV5-5 to TRBJ2-2, with 7 bases fitting TRBD1. The CDR3 runs to 17 residues. Germline CDR1 reads SGHKS; CDR2 reads YYEKEE (reference sequence). The J segment lost 3 bases and the V segment lost 2 bases, leaving 10 bases of the junction unmatched. CDR3 loop: CASSLYYLGQYTGELFF. The CDR3 DNA reads TGTGCCAGCAGCTTATACTATCTGGGACAGTACACCGGGGAGCTGTTTTTT.

This chain connects TRBV27 to TRBJ2-2; 11 bases align to TRBD2. In germline, CDR1 is MNHEY, CDR2 SMNVEV (reference sequence). The CDR3 is 18 amino acids. V lost 2 bases to trimming and J lost 1 base; unmatched junction nucleotides: 6. CDR3 sequence reads: CASSLGPTSGRNTGELFF. The CDR3, as DNA: TGTGCCAGCAGTTTAGGGCCCACTAGCGGGAGGAACACCGGGGAGCTGTTTTTT.

This clonotype was detected only a few times. The V and J genes are TRBV7-9 and TRBJ2-7; D might be TRBD2 (5 bases). This CDR3 is 14 amino acids long. V lost 8 bases, J lost 6 bases, and 20 bases lay in between. CDR1 SEHNR and CDR2 FQNEAQ come from the germline V gene (reference sequence). The CDR3 nucleotides read TGTGCCAGCGGTCTCGGAGGTAGGGCAGGCGAGCAGTACTTC. Translating gives CASGLGGRAGEQYF.

This clonotype was detected ten times or more. This sequence joins TRBV5-1 and TRBJ2-5; TRBD2 matches 8 bases. Trimming took 4 bases from V and 2 from J; bases not matched to a gene: 10. Germline V gene lookup returns CDR1 SGHRS and CDR2 YFSETQ. The CDR3 runs to 16 residues. The CDR3 DNA follows: TGCGCCAGCAGCCCCTTATCTAGCGGGTTACAAGAGACCCAGTACTTC. It yields the protein CASSPLSSGLQETQYF.

This sequence joins TRBV7-8 and TRBJ2-1, with 7 bases identical to TRBD1. The junction had 9 bases not matched to a gene; V was cut back by 11 bases and J by 5 bases. The germline V gene has CDR1 SGHVS and CDR2 FQNEAQ. This CDR3 is 13 amino acids long. The CDR3 here is CALSTGPNNEQFF. DNA for the CDR3: TGTGCCTTATCGACAGGGCCTAACAATGAGCAGTTCTTC.

The J gene is TRBJ2-1, the V gene TRBV5-5; tentative D call: TRBD2 (6 bases). V gave up 0 bases and J gave up 2 bases, with 15 bases separating them. This CDR3 contains 17 residues. Germline CDR1 SGHKS, CDR2 YYEKEE (reference sequence). The DNA of the CDR3 is TGTGCCAGCAGCTTGGAATTCAAAAGGAGGGCCTACAATGAGCAGTTCTTC. Amino acids: CASSLEFKRRAYNEQFF.

The gene calls are TRBV6-4 and TRBJ2-2; D is undetermined. V was clipped by 5 bases and J by 1 base, with 8 bases between them. Per germline, CDR1 MRHNA and CDR2 SNTAGT. CDR3 size: 14 residues. The CDR3 sequence is CASSTEENTGELFF. DNA of the CDR3: TGTGCCAGCAGTACAGAGGAGAACACCGGGGAGCTGTTTTTT.

This clonotype appeared a few times. V usage is TRBV5-1 and J usage is TRBJ2-1, with D perhaps matching TRBD1 or TRBD2 (5 bases each). Germline V gene sequence: CDR1 SGHRS, CDR2 YFSETQ. This CDR3 spans 14 amino acids. V dropped 3 bases and J dropped 5 bases, with 12 bases sitting between them. The CDR3 here is CASSWGIPDNEQFF. CDR3 coding DNA: TGCGCCAGCAGCTGGGGGATTCCCGACAATGAGCAGTTCTTC.

Comments on this clonotype: A much larger clone sits a single nucleotide away, making a read error possible. Here the CDR3 omits its conserved ending phenylalanine or tryptophan, so a read error is the likely source. V gene TRBV5-1 combines with J gene TRBJ2-5; weak D call: TRBD2 (5 bases). The germline gives CDR1 SGHRS, CDR2 YFSETQ. The V end lost 4 bases, the J end lost 4 bases, and 17 bases lay between the germline ends. There are 15 residues in the CDR3. CDR3 bases: TGCGCCAGCAGCGGCCGAGGGAAATGGGGAGAGACCCAGTACCTC. Its protein is CASSGRGKWGETQYL.

This sequence joins TRBV11-3 and TRBJ1-1; 7 positions match TRBD1. The CDR3 consists of 15 residues. Germline V CDR1 and CDR2: SGHNT, YENEEA. The trim removed 5 bases at V and 1 base at J, leaving 7 bases unmatched. CDR3 bases: TGTGCCAGCAGCGGATGGGACAGAGAGAACACTGAAGCTTTCTTT. This codes for CASSGWDRENTEAFF.

The CDR3 nucleotides read TGCGCCAGTCGGACAGTTCAGAGCTCCTACGAGCAGTACTTC. Protein sequence: CASRTVQSSYEQYF. The chain couples TRBV5-1 to TRBJ2-7; D is possibly TRBD1 (6 bases). Trimming cost V 8 bases and J 0 bases, with 15 bases left between them. The CDR3 covers 14 residues. Germline V CDR1 and CDR2: SGHRS, YFSETQ.

The rearrangement joins TRBV12-3 or TRBV12-4 to TRBJ2-2; no definite D call. The CDR3 is made up of 15 amino acids. Trimming took 2 bases from V and 5 from J, leaving 12 bases between them. The CDR3 nucleotides are TGTGCCAGCAGTTTAAGCGTAGGGAAGACCGGGGAGCTGTTTTTT. The encoded protein is CASSLSVGKTGELFF.